A single sample gave rise to the 7 T cell receptor beta chains below, sequenced in a study of blood T cell repertoires in COVID-19. The protocol was immunoSEQ multiplex PCR, while the TCRdb copy is restricted to in-frame clones and leaves out a portion. The data hold about 260,000 clones, with about nine tenths observed a single time. The sequenced sample was peripheral blood. Receptors originate from a woman aged 40 to 49 who had recovered from COVID-19.

This chain connects TRBV7-9 to TRBJ2-6; 9 nucleotides agree with TRBD1. The length of the CDR3 is 16 residues. CDR1 and CDR2 (germline): SEHNR, FQNEAQ (reference sequence). V lost 1 base to trimming and J lost 2 bases; unmatched junction nucleotides: 0. CDR3 DNA: TGTGCCAGCAGCTTAGGACAGGGGGCTGGGGCCAACGTCCTGACTTTC. This translates into CASSLGQGAGANVLTF.

This clone was seen more than once but under ten times. Written as DNA, the CDR3 is TGTGCCAGTAGTATAACGGCAGGGTGGTATGGCTACACCTTC. Its protein is CASSITAGWYGYTF. The V and J genes are TRBV19 and TRBJ1-2; TRBD1 might be the D (5 bases). This CDR3 region has 14 residues. V was cut by 2 bases and J by 5 bases, with 12 bases left in between. Germline V gives CDR1 LNHDA, CDR2 SQIVND (reference sequence).

The chain combines TRBV13 with TRBJ1-1; 7 positions match TRBD1. CDR1 is PRHDT and CDR2 is FYEKMQ in the germline V gene (reference sequence). There are 15 residues in the CDR3. Trimming removed 5 bases from V and 1 base from J; junction bases left unmatched: 7. As DNA, the CDR3 is TGTGCCAGCAGCCGAGGGGGCTCTAAGAACACTGAAGCTTTCTTT. Amino acids: CASSRGGSKNTEAFF.

V and J are TRBV6-5 and TRBJ2-2, with D tentatively TRBD2 (5 bases). Trimming took off 4 bases at V and 3 bases at J, with 9 bases between the two ends. Germline-derived CDR1 and CDR2 are MNHEY and SVGAGI. CDR3 length equals 14 residues. The CDR3 DNA reads as TGTGCCAGCAGTTTAATTAGCGACACCGGGGAGCTGTTTTTT. Protein: CASSLISDTGELFF.

The chain is built from TRBV11-2 and TRBJ2-5; TRBD1 matches at 7 bases. Germline V gene data show CDR1 as SGHAT and CDR2 as FQNNGV. The CDR3 totals 14 residues. V lost 5 bases, J lost 2 bases, and 5 bases stayed unmatched. CDR3 sequence reads: CASSPDRLQETQYF. The CDR3 DNA is TGTGCCAGCAGCCCGGACAGGCTGCAAGAGACCCAGTACTTC.

This CDR3 reads CAWGPLAGGSGTQYF. CDR3 sequence (DNA): TGTGCCTGGGGCCCCCTAGCGGGGGGTAGTGGGACCCAGTACTTC. The rearrangement joins TRBV30 to TRBJ2-5, with 11 bases matching TRBD2. V lost 5 bases, J lost 7 bases, and 12 bases stayed unmatched. The CDR3 loop spans 15 amino acids. CDR1 is GTSNPN, CDR2 SVGIG, per germline (reference sequence).

V is TRBV6-5 and J is TRBJ1-4; 9 nucleotides align to TRBD1. Germline CDR1 and CDR2: MNHEY and SVGAGI. The V segment lost 5 bases and the J segment 13 bases; nucleotides outside the gene matches: 8. This CDR3 has 13 amino acids. CDR3 sequence (DNA): TGTGCCAGCAGTCCCGGGACAGGGCCCGGACTGTTTTTT. Residues: CASSPGTGPGLFF.